Given below is one T cell receptor (beta chain) in context. V gave up 8 bases and J gave up 3 bases, with 17 bases separating them. The CDR3 is 14 amino acids. CDR1 and CDR2 from the germline V gene are SQVTM and ANQGSEA. Purified naive CD4+ T cells were depleted of CD25+ Tregs. TCRdb re-derived calls from the 5' RACE reads in MiXCR, one entry per CDR3 protein. The table records under 35,000 distinct CDR3 sequences, approximately 30% of them present only once. The receptor comes from a female donor with breast cancer. The chain uses TRBV29-1 and TRBJ2-1; maybe TRBD1 (5 bases). The sequencing input was naive CD4+ T cells sorted from a lymph node. Regarding subset: naive CD4+ T cells, CD4+CD45RA+CD25-. The CDR3 sequence: CSPPTGHLYNEQFF. CDR3 DNA sequence: TGCAGCCCCCCGACCGGACACCTCTACAATGAGCAGTTCTTC.